The 28 T cell receptor beta chains given below trace back to one sample, sequenced in a study of control samples from healthy donors and cancer patients. Only in-frame clones appear in the TCRdb table, and some are missing; sequencing was by immunoSEQ multiplex PCR. The table records 77,000 or so clones, about nine tenths of them present only once. The sample taken for sequencing was blood. These receptors were collected from a man aged 25 to 40 in good health.

The J gene is TRBJ1-1, the V gene TRBV30; 7 nucleotides line up with TRBD1. Germline V lookup: CDR1 GTSNPN, CDR2 SVGIG (reference sequence). Trimming took 5 bases from V and 1 from J; bases not matched to a gene: 4. The CDR3 runs to 13 residues. In DNA form, the CDR3 reads TGTGCCTGGGCGGGACAGCCGAACACTGAAGCTTTCTTT. Protein sequence: CAWAGQPNTEAFF.

This sequence joins TRBV18 and TRBJ1-4, with D possibly TRBD1 on 6 matching bases. Germline V gene sequence: CDR1 KGHSH, CDR2 LQKENI. With 2 bases removed from V and 6 bases from J, the gap between germline ends came to 10 bases. CDR3 length: 14 residues. The CDR3 loop reads CASSPAAGDEKLFF. The CDR3 nucleotides read TGTGCCAGCTCACCAGCGGCAGGGGATGAAAAACTGTTTTTT. The entire variable domain, with the rest obtained from reference TRBV18 and TRBJ1-4, is as follows: NAGVMQNPRHLVRRRGQEARLRCSPMKGHSHVYWYRQLPEEGLKFMVYLQKENIIDESGMPKERFSAEFPKEGPSILRIQQVVRGDSAAYFCASSPAAGDEKLFFGSGTQLSVL.

CDR3 nucleotides: TGTGCCAGCAGCTCACAGGGCCGGGCAGATACGCAGTATTTT. This sequence encodes CASSSQGRADTQYF. The chain carries TRBV7-2 and TRBJ2-3, with TRBD1 as a possible D gene (6 bases). The CDR3 is 14 amino acids. CDR1 and CDR2 (germline): SGHTA, FQGNSA. The V end lost 4 bases, the J end lost 4 bases, and 12 bases lay between the germline ends.

This chain joins TRBV5-4 and TRBJ2-3, with D uncertain. Germline-derived CDR1 and CDR2 are SGHNT and YYREEE (reference sequence). This CDR3 is 13 amino acids long. Trimming shortened V by 0 bases and J by 4 bases, and 6 bases separated the two germline ends. The CDR3 here is CASSLEGSDTQYF. In nucleotides, the CDR3 is TGTGCCAGCAGCTTGGAGGGCTCAGATACGCAGTATTTT.

This rearrangement joins TRBV7-2 to TRBJ2-1, with 9 bases matching TRBD2. The V gene's germline CDR1 is SGHTA and CDR2 FQGNSA. This CDR3 has 15 amino acids. The V segment lost 5 bases and the J segment 5 bases; nucleotides outside the gene matches: 7. CDR3 coding DNA: TGTGCCAGCAGCGCTGAAGTAGCGGGGGACAATGAGCAGTTCTTC. Translating it yields CASSAEVAGDNEQFF.

The V call is TRBV12-3 or TRBV12-4, the J call TRBJ1-5; the D is unclear. The V and J ends lost 3 bases and 3 bases respectively, with 6 bases between them. There are 13 residues in the CDR3. CDR3 DNA: TGTGCCAGCAGTTTCAGGATCAATCAGCCCCAGCATTTT. Translated: CASSFRINQPQHF.

The V gene is TRBV9, the J gene TRBJ2-3, with a possible D match to TRBD2 (6 bases). The CDR3 has 17 residues. V was clipped by 0 bases and J by 2 bases, with 16 bases between them. Germline V gene sequence: CDR1 SGDLS, CDR2 YYNGEE. The CDR3: CASSVELRGLITDTQYF. The CDR3 coding sequence is TGTGCCAGCAGCGTAGAGTTGCGGGGCCTAATCACAGATACGCAGTATTTT. The variable domain in full, with the rest retrieved from reference TRBV9 and TRBJ2-3, is DSGVTQTPKHLITATGQRVTLRCSPRSGDLSVYWYQQSLDQGLQFLIQYYNGEERAKGNILERFSAQQFPDLHSELNLSSLELGDSALYFCASSVELRGLITDTQYFGPGTRLTVL.

This chain connects TRBV11-2 to TRBJ2-5; 15 nucleotides align to TRBD2. The CDR3 is 16 residues long. The V gene end was trimmed by 1 base and the J gene end by 5 bases; junction bases not matched to a gene: 2. Germline CDR1 is SGHAT and CDR2 is FQNNGV. CDR3 coding DNA: TGTGCCAGCAGCTTAGGCGGGACTAGCGGGAGGGAGACCCAGTACTTC. Translating it yields CASSLGGTSGRETQYF.

V gene TRBV19 combines with J gene TRBJ2-7; maybe TRBD2 (6 bases). The V gene's germline CDR1 is LNHDA and CDR2 SQIVND (reference sequence). The CDR3 has 14 residues. The germline V and J ends were trimmed by 5 bases and 3 bases, with 14 bases remaining between them. In DNA form, the CDR3 reads TGTGCCAGTAGTCCCCACGGGACTTACTACGAGCAGTACTTC. The encoded protein is CASSPHGTYYEQYF.

V usage is TRBV12-3 or TRBV12-4 and J usage is TRBJ1-2; TRBD1 might be the D (5 bases). The V and J ends lost 7 bases and 6 bases respectively, with 12 bases between them. The CDR3 has 12 amino acids. This chain's CDR3 is CASTWGWNGYTF. As DNA, the CDR3 is TGTGCCAGCACTTGGGGGTGGAATGGCTACACCTTC.

The V call is TRBV7-9, the J call TRBJ2-7; 7 nucleotides align to TRBD1. V gave up 5 bases and J gave up 5 bases; unmatched junction bases: 12. Per germline, CDR1 SEHNR and CDR2 FQNEAQ (reference sequence). The CDR3 length is 15 residues. Here the CDR3 reads CASSVTGNLLDEQYF. The CDR3 coding sequence is TGTGCCAGCAGCGTGACAGGGAACCTACTGGACGAGCAGTACTTC.

V is TRBV7-2 and J is TRBJ2-7, with TRBD2 matching over 10 bases. The V and J ends lost 2 bases and 5 bases, in that order; junction bases with no gene match: 6. This CDR3 has 15 amino acids. Germline V lookup: CDR1 SGHTA, CDR2 FQGNSA. Here the CDR3 DNA reads TGTGCCAGCAGCTTAAGAGCGGGGGGGCCCCACGAGCAGTACTTC. It codes for CASSLRAGGPHEQYF.

The rearrangement joins TRBV5-6 to TRBJ1-1, with TRBD1 as a possible D gene (5 bases). V was pared by 4 bases and J by 3 bases, with 13 bases between. This CDR3 comprises 14 residues. Germline CDR1 is SGHDT and CDR2 is YYEEEE. CDR3 region: CASSPWGRDTEAFF. The CDR3 DNA reads as TGTGCCAGCAGCCCCTGGGGACGGGACACTGAAGCTTTCTTT.

V is TRBV30 and J is TRBJ1-1; D not resolved. Germline CDR1 and CDR2: GTSNPN and SVGIG (reference sequence). The germline V and J ends were trimmed by 4 bases and 1 base, with 13 bases remaining between them. The CDR3 contains 14 residues. CDR3 sequence (DNA): TGTGCCTGGACCTATAGGTTAAGGAACACTGAAGCTTTCTTT. Encoded protein: CAWTYRLRNTEAFF.

The V and J genes are TRBV28 and TRBJ2-1, with 7 bases matching TRBD1. Per the germline V gene, CDR1 is MDHEN and CDR2 is SYDVKM. V lost 6 bases to trimming and J lost 4 bases; unmatched junction nucleotides: 12. This CDR3 is built from 16 residues. The CDR3 DNA follows: TGTGCCAGCAGCCCTCCGGGGAAGGGGGCGTACAATGAGCAGTTCTTC. Its translation: CASSPPGKGAYNEQFF.

The chain links TRBV10-1 to TRBJ1-1, with 9 bases matching TRBD1. The germline gives CDR1 WNHNN, CDR2 SYGVQD (reference sequence). V dropped 3 bases and J dropped 2; count of bases not matched to a gene: 7. The CDR3 is 16 amino acids. CDR3 sequence: CASSDLDRGPNTEAFF. In nucleotides, the CDR3 is TGCGCCAGCAGTGACTTGGACAGGGGACCTAACACTGAAGCTTTCTTT.

The J gene is TRBJ1-5, the V gene TRBV2; no reliable D call. Trimming cost V 7 bases and J 1 base, with 14 bases left between them. This CDR3 is 15 amino acids long. Germline-derived CDR1 and CDR2 are SNHLY and FYNNEI. CDR3 sequence reads: CASNPGGGSNQPQHF. Written as DNA, the CDR3 is TGTGCCAGCAACCCCGGTGGAGGGAGCAATCAGCCCCAGCATTTT. Complete variable domain (other parts from reference TRBV2 and TRBJ1-5): EPEVTQTPSHQVTQMGQEVILRCVPISNHLYFYWYRQILGQKVEFLVSFYNNEISEKSEIFDDQFSVERPDGSNFTLKIRSTKLEDSAMYFCASNPGGGSNQPQHFGDGTRLSIL.

V and J are TRBV27 and TRBJ2-5; D may correspond to TRBD1 or TRBD2 (5 bases each). Trimming stripped 1 base from V and 7 bases from J, with 13 bases between. The CDR3 extends over 14 amino acids. CDR1 is MNHEY and CDR2 is SMNVEV in the germline V gene (reference sequence). The CDR3 DNA is TGTGCCAGCAGTTTATTTCCAGGGACGGCGACCCAGTACTTC. This codes for CASSLFPGTATQYF.

The chain recombines TRBV5-1 with TRBJ2-7, with D perhaps given as TRBD1 or TRBD2 (5 bases each). Looked up from germline, CDR1 is SGHRS and CDR2 is YFSETQ. The CDR3 is 14 amino acids. Trimming pared 5 bases from V and 1 base from J, leaving 13 bases between. CDR3 sequence: CASRGDVASYEQYF. The DNA for the CDR3 is TGCGCCAGCAGGGGGGACGTTGCTTCCTACGAGCAGTACTTC.

The rearrangement uses TRBV6-1 and TRBJ2-1; D is perhaps TRBD2 (6 bases). Looked up from germline, CDR1 is MNHNS and CDR2 is SASEGT. The CDR3 runs to 18 residues. Trimming removed 3 bases from V and 7 bases from J, with 25 bases in between. The CDR3 DNA follows: TGTGCCAGCAGTGAGCGTGGCAGCGGGCTTTGGAGCGAGAATGAGCAGTTCTTC. Encoded protein: CASSERGSGLWSENEQFF.

The chain recombines TRBV28 with TRBJ1-1; no reliable D call. Germline V lookup: CDR1 MDHEN, CDR2 SYDVKM. The CDR3 is made up of 11 amino acids. Trimming cost V 10 bases and J 5 bases, with 11 bases left between them. The CDR3 loop reads CAIRRYTEAFF. DNA for the CDR3: TGTGCCATCCGGAGGTATACTGAAGCTTTCTTT.

This clone was found once. In DNA, the CDR3 is TGTGCCTGGAGTGTAGACTTTAGCGCAGATACGCAGTATTTT. The encoded protein is CAWSVDFSADTQYF. This chain connects TRBV30 to TRBJ2-3; the D gene is possibly TRBD2 (5 bases). Trimming pared 0 bases from V and 4 bases from J, leaving 11 bases between. The CDR3 contains 14 residues. Germline assignment: CDR1 GTSNPN and CDR2 SVGIG (reference sequence).

V usage is TRBV9 and J usage is TRBJ2-5; 7 bases match TRBD2. Germline V gene sequence: CDR1 SGDLS, CDR2 YYNGEE. The length of the CDR3 is 15 residues. V lost 0 bases and J lost 5; bases outside the gene matches: 7. CDR3 DNA sequence: TGTGCCAGCAGCGTAGGCGGGGGAGGACACGAGACCCAGTACTTC. Its protein is CASSVGGGGHETQYF.

The V call is TRBV9, the J call TRBJ2-3; a weak D match, TRBD2 (6 bases). Deletions cut 4 bases from V and 5 bases from J, with 23 bases between. The germline gives CDR1 SGDLS, CDR2 YYNGEE. The CDR3 sequence is 17 residues long. DNA of the CDR3: TGTGCCAGCAGCACACCCCTTAGCGGACCGGGGGTAGATACGCAGTATTTT. Translated, it gives CASSTPLSGPGVDTQYF.

A word on this clone: Other nucleotide sequences in the sample specify the same CDR3. CDR3 sequence: CASSNSSMGQGAGPPKRCGYTF. DNA of the CDR3: TGTGCCAGCAGCAATTCCTCTATGGGACAGGGGGCGGGTCCCCCAAAAAGGTGTGGCTACACCTTC. The chain joins TRBV21-1 to TRBJ1-2; TRBD1 reflects the table's D call only, with no check against the DNA. TRBV21-1 is shown as a pseudogene. The CDR3 consists of 22 residues.

The chain links TRBV3-1 (or the pseudogene TRBV3-2) to TRBJ2-2; no firm D call. Deletions cut 1 base from V and 5 bases from J, with 11 bases between. The CDR3 contains 15 residues. Germline V gene sequence: CDR1 LGHDT, CDR2 YNNKEL (reference sequence). The CDR3 coding sequence is TGTGCCAGCAGCCAAGTCGGCACAAGGACCGGGGAGCTGTTTTTT. Translation: CASSQVGTRTGELFF.

V and J are TRBV5-5 and TRBJ2-6; D is undetermined. The CDR3 is made up of 17 amino acids. The germline CDR1 and CDR2 sequences are SGHKS and YYEKEE (reference sequence). Trimming cost V 0 bases and J 2 bases, with 12 bases left between them. The CDR3 coding sequence is TGTGCCAGCAGCTTGGAGCCGACGAGGACTGGGGCCAACGTCCTGACTTTC. Translation: CASSLEPTRTGANVLTF.

This chain joins TRBV5-4 and TRBJ2-5; D call uncertain. Germline V gives CDR1 SGHNT, CDR2 YYREEE (reference sequence). The V and J ends lost 1 base and 2 bases respectively, with 12 bases between them. This CDR3 comprises 15 residues. The CDR3 DNA sequence: TGTGCCAGCAGCTTGAGCTCCCGCATACAAGAGACCCAGTACTTC. This encodes CASSLSSRIQETQYF.